One sample yielded the 27 T cell receptor beta chains listed below, sequenced in a study of identical twins. TCRdb analysed the 5' RACE reads with MiXCR anew, one entry per CDR3 protein. The table lists approximately 680,000 distinct CDR3 sequences, about 7% of them singletons. The same data also went into a second study, on yellow fever vaccine responses in identical twins.

Source material: PBMCs. All receptors come from a woman aged 18-29 years in good health.

The genes are TRBV12-3 or TRBV12-4 and TRBJ2-7; D gene uncertain. Trimming removed 3 bases at V and 4 bases at J, with 16 bases between. The length of the CDR3 is 15 residues. The CDR3 DNA reads TGTGCCAGCAGTTTGCTGGGGATTGGTCAGTACGAGCAGTACTTC. Its translation: CASSLLGIGQYEQYF.

The sample holds a few counts of this clonotype. V is TRBV20-1 and J is TRBJ1-5; D unresolved. The V end lost 5 bases, the J end lost 7 bases, and 12 bases lay between the germline ends. This CDR3 region has 12 residues. Germline CDR1 reads DFQATT; CDR2 reads SNEGSKA (reference sequence). CDR3 bases: TGCAGTGCTGGGGATACGTGGCAGCCCCAGCATTTT. Amino acid sequence: CSAGDTWQPQHF.

V gene TRBV5-1 combines with J gene TRBJ1-4; D may be TRBD1 (5 bases). The V end was cut by 0 bases, the J end by 10 bases, with 13 bases between. This CDR3 is built from 14 residues. The germline gives CDR1 SGHRS, CDR2 YFSETQ. CDR3 protein: CASSLEGQGGKLFF. Written as DNA, the CDR3 is TGCGCCAGCAGCTTGGAAGGTCAGGGAGGAAAACTGTTTTTT.

The sample holds a few counts of this clonotype. The chain is built from TRBV6-1 and TRBJ2-1; 9 bases align to TRBD1. CDR1 is MNHNS and CDR2 is SASEGT in the germline V gene. Trimming at V came to 4 bases and at J to 8 bases, leaving 3 bases not matched to a gene. CDR3 length: 13 amino acids. The CDR3 reads CASSGTGVDEQFF. The CDR3 DNA sequence: TGTGCCAGCAGTGGGACAGGGGTCGATGAGCAGTTCTTC.

The chain joins TRBV4-1 to TRBJ2-5; TRBD2 matches 10 bases. Looked up from germline, CDR1 is MGHRA and CDR2 is YSYEKL. The V segment lost 4 bases and the J segment 0 bases; nucleotides outside the gene matches: 14. The CDR3 covers 19 residues. Here the CDR3 reads CASSPNSFGLAVYQETQYF. In nucleotides, the CDR3 is TGCGCCAGCAGCCCCAACTCATTCGGACTAGCGGTGTACCAAGAGACCCAGTACTTC.

Many counts were recorded for this clonotype. The chain has TRBV12-5 and TRBJ2-2, with D uncertain. V lost 0 bases and J lost 2, with 4 bases in between. The germline V gene encodes CDR1 LGHNT and CDR2 FRNRAP. The CDR3 extends over 14 amino acids. The CDR3 DNA reads as TGTGCTAGTGGTTTGGTACCCAACACCGGGGAGCTGTTTTTT. Encoded protein: CASGLVPNTGELFF.

The sample holds many counts of this clonotype. The rearrangement uses TRBV2 and TRBJ2-1; the match to TRBD2 covers 7 bases. Trimming cost V 6 bases and J 8 bases; bases outside gene matches: 10. Germline CDR1 SNHLY, CDR2 FYNNEI. This CDR3 is built from 14 residues. The CDR3 DNA reads as TGTGCCAGCAGGGTAGGACTAGTTATCTATGAGCAGTTCTTC. It yields the protein CASRVGLVIYEQFF.

The sample holds many counts of this clonotype. The CDR3 region has the DNA TGTGCCAGCAGCCACGGACAGGGCGTCGACGAGCAGTACTTC. Translated: CASSHGQGVDEQYF. The J gene is TRBJ2-7, the V gene TRBV5-6, with 8 positions matching TRBD1. The CDR3 has 14 residues. Germline V lookup: CDR1 SGHDT, CDR2 YYEEEE. Trimming cost V 4 bases and J 5 bases; bases outside gene matches: 8.

This clonotype was seen repeatedly, ten times or more. The rearrangement uses TRBV20-1 and TRBJ1-1; weak D call: TRBD1 (5 bases). Germline values: CDR1 DFQATT, CDR2 SNEGSKA (reference sequence). This CDR3 comprises 13 residues. Trimming cost V 3 bases and J 5 bases, with 13 bases left between them. The CDR3 region is CSASLGGVTEAFF. CDR3 coding DNA: TGCAGTGCTAGTCTCGGGGGGGTGACTGAAGCTTTCTTT.

This clonotype has more than one count but fewer than ten. This chain joins TRBV9 and TRBJ1-6, with D maybe TRBD1 (6 bases). V gave up 0 bases and J gave up 8 bases, with 12 bases separating them. In germline, CDR1 is SGDLS, CDR2 YYNGEE. The CDR3 is 15 amino acids. This chain's CDR3 is CASSVGGPLDSPLHF. The CDR3 DNA follows: TGTGCCAGCAGCGTAGGGGGGCCCCTGGATTCACCCCTCCACTTT.

This chain connects TRBV7-9 to TRBJ1-1; D call uncertain. Trimming removed 1 base from V and 0 bases from J, with 9 bases in between. The CDR3 length is 15 residues. Germline CDR1 and CDR2: SEHNR and FQNEAQ (reference sequence). CDR3 amino acids: CASSLESYVNTEAFF. The CDR3 DNA follows: TGTGCCAGCAGCTTAGAATCATATGTGAACACTGAAGCTTTCTTT.

The gene calls are TRBV28 and TRBJ1-2; D not certain. This CDR3 region has 12 residues. Trimming shortened V by 3 bases and J by 6 bases, and 8 bases separated the two germline ends. Per the germline V gene, CDR1 is MDHEN and CDR2 is SYDVKM. The CDR3 sequence: CASSFRLNGYTF. In DNA, the CDR3 is TGTGCCAGCAGTTTCCGGTTGAATGGCTACACCTTC.

In this sample, this clonotype turned up many times. The CDR3 sequence is CASSRGTDKSYEQYF. CDR3 sequence (DNA): TGTGCCAGCAGCCGAGGGACCGATAAATCCTACGAGCAGTACTTC. The chain links TRBV28 to TRBJ2-7; tentatively, D is TRBD1 or TRBD2 (5 bases each). V was trimmed by 6 bases and J by 1 base, leaving 16 bases between them. Germline lookup yields CDR1 MDHEN and CDR2 SYDVKM. The CDR3 runs 15 residues.

The chain joins TRBV6-1 to TRBJ2-5, with D tentatively TRBD2 (6 bases). CDR1 is MNHNS and CDR2 is SASEGT in the germline V gene. Between the trimmed V and J ends, which lost 6 bases and 4 bases, there was a span of 18 bases. The CDR3 is 15 amino acids. The CDR3 nucleotides are TGTGCCAGCAGGCCAGCCGGGAGTAGTAGAGAGACCCAGTACTTC. It yields the protein CASRPAGSSRETQYF.

The chain carries TRBV4-2 and TRBJ2-7; 11 bases fit TRBD2. Germline lookup yields CDR1 LGHNA and CDR2 YNFKEQ. This CDR3 spans 16 amino acids. Trimming removed 4 bases from V and 4 bases from J; junction bases left unmatched: 9. CDR3 nucleotide sequence: TGTGCCAGCAGCCGACCGGGACTAGCGGACAAATACGAGCAGTACTTC. Residues: CASSRPGLADKYEQYF.

This clonotype was seen many times. The gene calls are TRBV29-1 and TRBJ1-1; a weak D match, TRBD1 (6 bases). The CDR3 runs to 14 residues. Trimming removed 6 bases from V and 1 base from J, with 15 bases in between. Germline V lookup: CDR1 SQVTM, CDR2 ANQGSEA. In nucleotides, the CDR3 is TGCAGCGTCCCCGCACAGGGCTGGAACACTGAAGCTTTCTTT. Its protein is CSVPAQGWNTEAFF.

This clonotype has a handful of counts. The chain carries TRBV12-3 or TRBV12-4 and TRBJ1-1; 8 positions agree with TRBD1. The CDR3 is made up of 15 amino acids. The ends lost 3 bases at V and 3 bases at J; junction bases unmatched: 6. The CDR3 sequence is CASSFPGQGDTEAFF. CDR3 in DNA: TGTGCCAGCAGTTTTCCCGGACAGGGTGACACTGAAGCTTTCTTT.

This clonotype was observed a handful of times. V usage is TRBV6-1 and J usage is TRBJ2-1; D uncertain. V was clipped by 5 bases and J by 8 bases, with 25 bases between them. Looked up from germline, CDR1 is MNHNS and CDR2 is SASEGT. The CDR3 has 17 amino acids. CDR3 residues: CASSQPDWTISSHEQFF. The CDR3 DNA follows: TGTGCCAGCAGTCAGCCCGACTGGACGATTTCCTCGCATGAGCAGTTCTTC.

V and J are TRBV27 and TRBJ1-2; TRBD1 matches at 12 bases. The V and J ends lost 5 bases and 7 bases, in that order; junction bases with no gene match: 14. The CDR3 is 17 residues long. CDR1 MNHEY and CDR2 SMNVEV come from the germline V gene (reference sequence). CDR3 region: CASSISGTGGAVGGYTF. DNA of the CDR3: TGTGCCAGCAGTATCTCCGGGACAGGGGGCGCAGTAGGTGGCTACACCTTC.

This clonotype has ten or more counts. The J gene is TRBJ2-1, the V gene TRBV28, with unresolved D. Trimming stripped 3 bases from V and 6 bases from J, with 18 bases between. The CDR3 loop spans 16 amino acids. The V gene's germline CDR1 is MDHEN and CDR2 SYDVKM. CDR3 protein: CASSFSDQVIGNEQFF. CDR3 coding DNA: TGTGCCAGCAGTTTTTCGGACCAGGTGATCGGCAATGAGCAGTTCTTC.

This clonotype was counted ten times or more. The rearrangement joins TRBV10-3 to TRBJ1-2; no firm D call. There are 12 residues in the CDR3. Germline CDR1 is ENHRY and CDR2 is SYGVKD. The V end lost 2 bases, the J end lost 6 bases, and 7 bases lay between the germline ends. CDR3 amino acids: CAISERDNGYTF. The CDR3 nucleotides read TGTGCCATCAGTGAGAGAGACAATGGCTACACCTTC.

This clonotype was observed at least ten times. V is TRBV12-3 or TRBV12-4 and J is TRBJ2-2, with D tentatively TRBD2 (5 bases). Trimming cost V 4 bases and J 7 bases, with 7 bases left between them. This CDR3 is built from 12 residues. The CDR3 here is CASSSAVGELFF. The CDR3 DNA sequence: TGTGCCAGCAGTTCAGCGGTCGGGGAGCTGTTTTTT.

The rearrangement uses TRBV7-2 and TRBJ2-1, with D unclear. The CDR3 length is 12 residues. Germline V gives CDR1 SGHTA, CDR2 FQGNSA. The ends were cut back, 5 bases at V and 6 bases at J, with 8 bases in the middle. CDR3 residues: CASSSILNEQFF. CDR3 in DNA: TGTGCCAGCAGCAGTATACTCAATGAGCAGTTCTTC.

Many counts were recorded for this clonotype. The CDR3 DNA sequence: TGCGCCAGCAGTGAGCCAGCCCATGACTACCACCCCACAGATACGCAGTATTTT. Translation: CASSEPAHDYHPTDTQYF. The genes are TRBV10-2 and TRBJ2-3; D is possibly TRBD2 (5 bases). The CDR3 loop spans 18 amino acids. CDR1 is WSHSY, CDR2 SAAADI, per germline. Trimming cost V 2 bases and J 2 bases, with 20 bases left between them.

The chain joins TRBV24-1 to TRBJ2-1, with 7 bases matching TRBD2. Germline values: CDR1 KGHDR, CDR2 SFDVKD. CDR3 size: 16 residues. The trim removed 1 base at V and 5 bases at J, leaving 7 bases unmatched. The CDR3 DNA reads as TGTGCCACCAGTGATTTAACCAGCGGGGCGAACAATGAGCAGTTCTTC. It yields the protein CATSDLTSGANNEQFF.

This clonotype turned up a few times. This rearrangement joins TRBV20-1 to TRBJ2-4, with TRBD1 identical over 7 bases. The CDR3 covers 17 residues. Trimming took 1 base from V and 4 from J; bases not matched to a gene: 13. From germline, CDR1 is DFQATT and CDR2 SNEGSKA (reference sequence). The CDR3 protein is CSARASSGQAGKNIQYF. DNA of the CDR3: TGCAGTGCTAGAGCCTCCAGCGGACAGGCTGGGAAAAACATTCAGTACTTC.

This clonotype occurred a few times. The genes are TRBV7-2 and TRBJ2-1, with 8 bases identical to TRBD2. The CDR3 sequence is 14 residues long. Germline-derived CDR1 and CDR2 are SGHTA and FQGNSA. The V and J ends lost 5 bases and 2 bases, in that order; junction bases with no gene match: 2. In DNA, the CDR3 is TGTGCCAGCAGCCGCGGGGGGCCCTACAATGAGCAGTTCTTC. This gives the protein CASSRGGPYNEQFF. Filled out from reference TRBV7-2 and TRBJ2-1, the complete variable domain reads GAGVSQSPSNKVTEKGKDVELRCDPISGHTALYWYRQSLGQGLEFLIYFQGNSAPDKSGLPSDRFSAERTGGSVSTLTIQRTQQEDSAVYLCASSRGGPYNEQFFGPGTRLTVL.